Below, 24 T cell receptor beta chains from the same sample are listed, as sequenced in a study of cytomegalovirus exposure and HLA in healthy donors (dated by TCRdb to the late 2010s). The library came from the immunoSEQ multiplex PCR assay. A mixture of 60 forward primers for TCR Vbeta segments and 13 reverse primers for TCR Jbeta segments was used in the multiplex PCR. TCRdb retrieved this table from immuneACCESS and kept in-frame rearrangements only. Not all clones are present; in checked studies, unresolved V genes account for under half, and no reason is known for the remainder. In this sample the table shows over 120,000 clones, about 80% of which occur a single time. Clones ranked in the top ten supply about 1.4% of the sample. Material: PBMCs. These receptors came from a man aged 25-45 years in good health and CMV-seropositive.

The gene calls are TRBV18 and TRBJ2-1, with TRBD2 identical over 7 bases. J gave up 6 bases and V 0 bases, and 8 bases lay outside the gene matches. The CDR3 extends over 16 amino acids. Germline loops: CDR1 KGHSH, CDR2 LQKENI. CDR3 sequence (DNA): TGTGCCAGCTCACCACCGAGTCTAGCGGCCCCCAATGAGCAGTTCTTC. Its protein product is CASSPPSLAAPNEQFF.

The V call is TRBV5-6, the J call TRBJ2-7; possibly TRBD2 for D (5 bases). The CDR3 is made up of 12 amino acids. Germline CDR1 is SGHDT and CDR2 is YYEEEE. V lost 4 bases, J lost 0 bases, and 5 bases lay in between. CDR3 bases: TGTGCCAGCAGCGGGAGCTCCTACGAGCAGTACTTC. It specifies CASSGSSYEQYF.

V and J are TRBV5-4 and TRBJ2-4, with TRBD2 matching 12 bases. The V segment lost 1 base and the J segment 0 bases; nucleotides outside the gene matches: 5. The germline gives CDR1 SGHNT, CDR2 YYREEE (reference sequence). This CDR3 contains 18 residues. This CDR3 reads CASSLRLAGGLAKNIQYF. The CDR3 coding sequence is TGTGCCAGCAGCTTGAGGCTAGCGGGGGGGTTAGCCAAAAACATTCAGTACTTC.

CDR3 coding DNA: TGTGCCAGCAGGACAGGGAGCAATCAGCCCCAGCATTTT. This gives the protein CASRTGSNQPQHF. This chain joins TRBV2 and TRBJ1-5, with 7 bases matching TRBD1. The CDR3 length is 13 residues. CDR1 is SNHLY, CDR2 FYNNEI, per germline. V shed 6 bases and J 1 base; nucleotides not matched to a gene: 0.

V usage is TRBV19 and J usage is TRBJ2-7; D not resolved. Per the germline V gene, CDR1 is LNHDA and CDR2 is SQIVND (reference sequence). The CDR3 extends over 15 amino acids. V lost 6 bases and J 0 bases, leaving 15 bases between the germline ends. The CDR3 region is CASRALIDHSYEQYF. The DNA of the CDR3 is TGTGCCAGTAGGGCCCTCATCGATCACTCCTACGAGCAGTACTTC. The whole variable domain, filled in from reference TRBV19 and TRBJ2-7, reads DGGITQSPKYLFRKEGQNVTLSCEQNLNHDAMYWYRQDPGQGLRLIYYSQIVNDFQKGDIAEGYSVSREKKESFPLTVTSAQKNPTAFYLCASRALIDHSYEQYFGPGTRLTVT.

This clone was counted once. This chain links TRBV30 with TRBJ2-1, with D perhaps matching TRBD1 (5 bases). Per germline, CDR1 GTSNPN and CDR2 SVGIG (reference sequence). This CDR3 has 13 residues. Trimming took 2 bases from V and 7 from J, leaving 12 bases between them. The CDR3 reads CAWSKGVGNEQFF. The DNA for the CDR3 is TGTGCCTGGAGTAAAGGGGTTGGAAATGAGCAGTTCTTC. The whole variable domain, remainder taken from reference TRBV30 and TRBJ2-1, is SQTIHQWPATLVQPVGSPLSLECTVEGTSNPNLYWYRQAAGRGLQLLFYSVGIGQISSEVPQNLSASRPQDRQFILSSKKLLLSDSGFYLCAWSKGVGNEQFFGPGTRLTVL.

V usage is TRBV28 and J usage is TRBJ1-2; 8 bases are a match to TRBD1. The germline V gene has CDR1 MDHEN and CDR2 SYDVKM. The CDR3 contains 15 residues. V lost 7 bases to trimming and J lost 4 bases; unmatched junction nucleotides: 11. DNA of the CDR3: TGTGCCAGCACAGGGGGCCAACGCAGCGCCTATGGCTACACCTTC. Amino acids: CASTGGQRSAYGYTF.

This sequence joins TRBV6-5 and TRBJ1-1, with 7 bases aligning to TRBD1. V dropped 5 bases and J dropped 5; count of bases not matched to a gene: 5. CDR3 length: 13 amino acids. Germline V gene data show CDR1 as MNHEY and CDR2 as SVGAGI. The CDR3 protein is CASSATGWTEAFF. CDR3 nucleotides: TGTGCCAGCAGTGCGACAGGGTGGACTGAAGCTTTCTTT.

The V and J genes are TRBV18 and TRBJ1-5; 7 bases fit TRBD1. The CDR3 totals 17 residues. V gave up 2 bases and J gave up 0 bases; unmatched junction bases: 7. Germline CDR1 KGHSH, CDR2 LQKENI. This CDR3 reads CASSPGGNRGSNQPQHF. The CDR3 nucleotides are TGTGCCAGCTCACCAGGCGGGAACAGGGGTAGCAATCAGCCCCAGCATTTT.

The chain has TRBV27 and TRBJ2-5; 9 bases match TRBD2. The germline gives CDR1 MNHEY, CDR2 SMNVEV (reference sequence). This CDR3 spans 16 amino acids. The V segment lost 8 bases and the J segment 2 bases; nucleotides outside the gene matches: 12. This CDR3 is CASSGPTSGAQETQYF. The CDR3, as DNA: TGTGCCAGCTCGGGACCGACTAGCGGAGCACAAGAGACCCAGTACTTC.

The V gene is TRBV30, the J gene TRBJ1-2; D remains unclear. This CDR3 has 13 residues. Trimming removed 2 bases at V and 1 base at J, with 8 bases between. Germline values: CDR1 GTSNPN, CDR2 SVGIG (reference sequence). As DNA, the CDR3 is TGTGCCTGGAGTTGGAACAGTAACTATGGCTACACCTTC. This encodes CAWSWNSNYGYTF.

The chain couples TRBV5-1 to TRBJ2-3; D possibly corresponds to TRBD1 (5 bases). The CDR3 is made up of 15 amino acids. Germline V gene lookup returns CDR1 SGHRS and CDR2 YFSETQ. Deletions cut 0 bases from V and 0 bases from J, with 8 bases between. The CDR3 region has the DNA TGCGCCAGCAGCTTGGGGGGCTCTAGCACAGATACGCAGTATTTT. The encoded protein is CASSLGGSSTDTQYF. The full variable domain, with the rest looked up from reference TRBV5-1 and TRBJ2-3, is KAGVTQTPRYLIKTRGQQVTLSCSPISGHRSVSWYQQTPGQGLQFLFEYFSETQRNKGNFPGRFSGRQFSNSRSEMNVSTLELGDSALYLCASSLGGSSTDTQYFGPGTRLTVL.

A remark on this clone: This same CDR3 is encoded by further DNA sequences in the sample. The chain joins TRBV28 to TRBJ1-6, with 9 bases matching TRBD1. Losses at the gene ends were 5 bases for V and 6 bases for J; bases not matched to a gene: 2. CDR1 MDHEN and CDR2 SYDVKM come from the germline V gene. There are 14 residues in the CDR3. The chain's CDR3 is CASSPGQGNSPLHF. The CDR3 bases are TGTGCCAGCAGTCCGGGACAGGGTAATTCACCCCTCCACTTT.

The gene calls are TRBV5-5 and TRBJ2-7; 10 positions match TRBD1. This CDR3 spans 14 amino acids. The J segment lost 2 bases and the V segment lost 3 bases, leaving 2 bases of the junction unmatched. From germline, CDR1 is SGHKS and CDR2 YYEKEE (reference sequence). CDR3 loop: CASSWDRGAYEQYF. For the CDR3, the DNA is TGTGCCAGCAGCTGGGACAGGGGAGCCTACGAGCAGTACTTC.

The chain joins TRBV19 to TRBJ1-1, with 8 bases matching TRBD1. CDR1 LNHDA and CDR2 SQIVND come from the germline V gene (reference sequence). The CDR3 runs 15 residues. The V segment lost 7 bases and the J segment 1 base; nucleotides outside the gene matches: 8. CDR3 amino acids: CASNLGQGKNTEAFF. CDR3 sequence (DNA): TGTGCCAGTAACCTCGGACAGGGAAAGAACACTGAAGCTTTCTTT.

About this clone: The same CDR3 also results from other DNA sequences found in this sample. The chain employs TRBV7-3 and TRBJ1-1, with D possibly being TRBD1 (6 bases). The CDR3 sequence is 14 residues long. CDR1 and CDR2 (germline): SGHTA, FQGTGA. Trimming removed 5 bases from V and 1 base from J, with 11 bases in between. The CDR3 region has the DNA TGTGCCAGCAGCCTCCAGGGGCCGAACACTGAAGCTTTCTTT. The encoded protein is CASSLQGPNTEAFF.

The chain carries TRBV7-9 and TRBJ1-1; D unresolved. V was shortened by 5 bases and J by 3 bases, with 13 bases between the two germline ends. Germline V CDR1 and CDR2: SEHNR, FQNEAQ (reference sequence). There are 14 residues in the CDR3. CDR3 amino acids: CASSLRTGDTEAFF. In DNA form, the CDR3 reads TGTGCCAGCAGCCTACGGACGGGAGACACTGAAGCTTTCTTT.

The chain couples TRBV10-3 to TRBJ2-3; maybe TRBD1 (5 bases). V was trimmed by 2 bases and J by 3 bases, leaving 12 bases between them. The germline V gene has CDR1 ENHRY and CDR2 SYGVKD. The CDR3 has 15 amino acids. The CDR3 DNA is TGTGCCATCAGTGAGGGCAGGGTGGAGACAGATACGCAGTATTTT. This codes for CAISEGRVETDTQYF.

The chain links TRBV29-1 to TRBJ2-7, with 12 bases that match TRBD1. The germline V gene has CDR1 SQVTM and CDR2 ANQGSEA. The CDR3 extends over 13 amino acids. Trimming at V came to 6 bases and at J to 6 bases, leaving 6 bases not matched to a gene. The CDR3: CSVGDRGRREQYF. CDR3 DNA: TGCAGCGTGGGGGACAGGGGGCGTCGCGAGCAGTACTTC.

This clone has just a few counts. This chain links TRBV5-1 with TRBJ1-3; a possible D gene is TRBD1 (5 bases). The CDR3 covers 12 residues. Germline V lookup: CDR1 SGHRS, CDR2 YFSETQ. V lost 4 bases, J lost 8 bases, and 10 bases lay in between. CDR3 loop: CASSAGLDTIYF. The CDR3 DNA sequence: TGCGCCAGCAGCGCGGGACTAGACACCATATATTTT.

Here the CDR3 reads CASSQVTGRSGNTIYF. CDR3 DNA: TGCGCCAGCAGCCAGGTGACAGGGAGGTCTGGAAACACCATATATTTT. This rearrangement joins TRBV4-1 to TRBJ1-3; 7 bases match TRBD1. J gave up 1 base and V 3 bases, and 6 bases lay outside the gene matches. The CDR3 length is 16 residues. From germline, CDR1 is MGHRA and CDR2 YSYEKL.

This sequence joins TRBV6-6 and TRBJ2-1; the match to TRBD1 covers 7 bases. The CDR3 extends over 15 amino acids. The V and J ends lost 5 bases and 4 bases, in that order; junction bases with no gene match: 8. From germline, CDR1 is MNHNY and CDR2 SVGAGI (reference sequence). The CDR3 nucleotides read TGTGCCAGCAGTGATAGGGGGCGCGGGTACAATGAGCAGTTCTTC. Protein: CASSDRGRGYNEQFF.

Details on this clone: The same CDR3 can be traced to other DNA sequences in this sample. V usage is TRBV6-5 and J usage is TRBJ2-7; 11 bases are a match to TRBD2. The CDR3 spans 15 residues. Trimming at V came to 2 bases and at J to 3 bases, leaving 3 bases not matched to a gene. Germline V gene data show CDR1 as MNHEY and CDR2 as SVGAGI. As DNA, the CDR3 is TGTGCCAGCAGTTACGGGACTAGCGGAAGCTACGAGCAGTACTTC. Translated: CASSYGTSGSYEQYF.

CDR3 DNA: TGTGCCATCAGTGAAGAGAATAGCAATCAGCCCCAGCATTTT. It translates to CAISEENSNQPQHF. This rearrangement joins TRBV10-3 to TRBJ1-5; no clear D gene. V lost 3 bases and J lost 0, with 6 bases in between. The CDR3 has 14 residues. In germline, CDR1 is ENHRY, CDR2 SYGVKD.